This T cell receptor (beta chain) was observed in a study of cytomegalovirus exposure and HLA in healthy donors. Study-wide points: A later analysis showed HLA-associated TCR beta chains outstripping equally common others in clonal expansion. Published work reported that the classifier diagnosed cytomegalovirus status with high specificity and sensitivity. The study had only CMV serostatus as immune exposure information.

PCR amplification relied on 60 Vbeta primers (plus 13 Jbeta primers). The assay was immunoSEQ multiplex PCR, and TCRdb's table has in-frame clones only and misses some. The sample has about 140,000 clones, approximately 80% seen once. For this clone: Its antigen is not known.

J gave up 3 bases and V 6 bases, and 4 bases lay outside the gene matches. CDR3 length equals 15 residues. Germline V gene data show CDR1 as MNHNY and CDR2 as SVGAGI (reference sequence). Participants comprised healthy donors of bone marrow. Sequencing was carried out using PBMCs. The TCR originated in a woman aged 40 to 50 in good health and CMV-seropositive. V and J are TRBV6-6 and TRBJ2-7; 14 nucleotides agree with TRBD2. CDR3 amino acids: CASRAGTSGSYEQYF. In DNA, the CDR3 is TGTGCCAGCAGAGCCGGGACTAGCGGGAGCTACGAGCAGTACTTC.